This T cell receptor (beta chain) was identified in a study of monozygotic twins with inflammatory bowel disease. The CDR3 consists of 17 residues. Germline CDR1 ENHRY, CDR2 SYGVKD. One entry per CDR3 protein, without DNA, is what TCRdb gives after re-calling the 5' RACE reads. The table lists 350,000 to 500,000 distinct CDR3 sequences. This receptor was obtained from a human donor with ulcerative colitis or Crohn's disease, or a healthy co-twin of an affected twin (not recorded which). This sequence joins TRBV10-3 and TRBJ2-2; TCRdb lists TRBD2, though no DNA is available to test this call. Sequencing was performed on blood. CDR3 residues: CAIGLAGDSLNTGELFF.